Presented here are 2 T cell receptor beta chains from one specimen sequenced in a study of OX40 agonist ivuxolimab in advanced cancers. The data were produced by immunoSEQ multiplex PCR, yet TCRdb's version contains in-frame clones alone and is incomplete. The sample records over 3,000 clones, more than 60% being singletons. Sample: CD4+ or CD8+ T cells sorted from blood, taken in a trial of the OX40 agonist ivuxolimab. The source is an adult with an advanced solid tumor such as melanoma, head and neck, liver or kidney cancer.

The rearrangement joins TRBV29-1 to TRBJ1-1; tentative D call: TRBD1 (6 bases). The CDR3 is made up of 11 amino acids. Deletions cut 4 bases from V and 5 bases from J, with 8 bases between. Germline V gives CDR1 SQVTM, CDR2 ANQGSEA. Here the CDR3 DNA reads TGCAGCGTTGCAGGGGAAACTGAAGCTTTCTTT. Its translation is CSVAGETEAFF.

V usage is TRBV30 and J usage is TRBJ2-7, with D maybe TRBD1 (5 bases). The CDR3 contains 14 residues. Trimming took 4 bases from V and 3 from J, leaving 16 bases between them. Germline V gene data show CDR1 as GTSNPN and CDR2 as SVGIG (reference sequence). The CDR3 loop is CAWNYIGRDYEQYF. The CDR3 DNA reads TGTGCCTGGAATTATATTGGCAGGGACTACGAGCAGTACTTC. Looking up the rest from reference TRBV30 and TRBJ2-7 gives the full variable domain: SQTIHQWPATLVQPVGSPLSLECTVEGTSNPNLYWYRQAAGRGLQLLFYSVGIGQISSEVPQNLSASRPQDRQFILSSKKLLLSDSGFYLCAWNYIGRDYEQYFGPGTRLTVT.